One and the same sample provided the 13 T cell receptor beta chains below, sequenced in a study of regulatory T cells in long-lasting Graves disease. As to time point: persistent/refractory GD, antithyroid drugs over 5 years with positive TRAb. With RNA extracted from PBMCs as input, the TCR library was made. Library construction for TCR beta used iRepertoire HTBI primers and Arm-PCR of CDR3 regions. In TCRdb, the multiplex PCR reads were re-called with MiXCR into one record per CDR3 protein. Among 300,000 to 350,000 distinct CDR3 sequences listed, roughly a fifth were seen once. This material consisted of peripheral blood mononuclear cells (PBMCs), taken when the disease was refractory, from a patient treated with antithyroid drugs. These receptors were obtained from a female donor with Graves disease.

The rearrangement links TRBV9 to TRBJ2-7; perhaps TRBD2 as D (6 bases). Trimming left V 0 bases short and J 0 bases short, with 10 bases between. The germline CDR1 and CDR2 sequences are SGDLS and YYNGEE. CDR3 length equals 15 residues. The CDR3 region is CASSVGGTSSYEQYF. CDR3 coding DNA: TGTGCCAGCAGCGTAGGGGGGACTTCCTCCTACGAGCAGTACTTC.

This clonotype was counted only a few times. The CDR3 nucleotides read TGTGCCAGCAGCAGGGGAGGAACTAATGAAAAACTGTTTTTT. Translating it yields CASSRGGTNEKLFF. The chain couples TRBV5-6 to TRBJ1-4; a possible D gene is TRBD1 (5 bases). This CDR3 has 14 residues. CDR1 is SGHDT, CDR2 YYEEEE, per germline. Trimming took 4 bases from V and 1 from J, leaving 8 bases between them.

About this clonotype: This may stem from a read error, because a much larger clone lies one nucleotide away. V gene TRBV3-1 combines with J gene TRBJ1-1; 12 positions match TRBD1. Germline V gene data show CDR1 as LGHDT and CDR2 as YNNKEL (reference sequence). The CDR3 totals 20 residues. The CDR3 loop reads CASSPKPLPGQGARNTETFF. CDR3 sequence (DNA): TGTGCCAGCAGCCCCAAACCCTTACCGGGACAGGGGGCGAGGAACACTGAAACTTTCTTT.

Many counts were recorded for this clonotype. The rearrangement uses TRBV19 and TRBJ1-2; perhaps TRBD1 as D (5 bases). CDR3 length: 12 residues. From germline, CDR1 is LNHDA and CDR2 SQIVND (reference sequence). CDR3 protein: CDYHRSFYGYTF. The CDR3 DNA reads as TGTGATTACCACAGGTCCTTCTATGGCTACACCTTC. Looking up the rest from reference TRBV19 and TRBJ1-2 gives the full variable domain: DGGITQSPKYLFRKEGQNVTLSCEQNLNHDAMYWYRQDPGQGLRLIYYSQIVNDFQKGDIAEGYSVSREKKESFPLTVTSAQKNPTAFYLCDYHRSFYGYTFGSGTRLTVV.

This clonotype showed up just a few times. The chain has TRBV12-3 or TRBV12-4 and TRBJ1-5, with TRBD1 matching 11 bases. The V gene end was trimmed by 6 bases and the J gene end by 6 bases; junction bases not matched to a gene: 7. The CDR3 is 15 residues long. Here the CDR3 reads CASSHRDRGIQPQHF. CDR3 DNA sequence: TGTGCCAGCAGCCACCGGGACAGGGGGATTCAGCCCCAGCATTTT.

The genes are TRBV5-1 and TRBJ1-6; D is unclear. In germline, CDR1 is SGHRS, CDR2 YFSETQ. The CDR3 has 13 residues. V gave up 0 bases and J gave up 8 bases, with 6 bases separating them. The CDR3 sequence is CASSLALDSPLHF. The CDR3 DNA follows: TGCGCCAGCAGCTTGGCCCTAGATTCACCCCTCCACTTT.

The chain recombines TRBV27 with TRBJ2-7; D is ambiguous. Germline V gene sequence: CDR1 MNHEY, CDR2 SMNVEV (reference sequence). Trimming took off 4 bases at V and 6 bases at J, with 13 bases between the two ends. This CDR3 has 13 residues. The CDR3 coding sequence is TGTGCCAGCAGTTCCCTCTTTCAGGCCGAGCAGTACTTC. Its translation: CASSSLFQAEQYF.

This clonotype has ten or more counts. The chain recombines TRBV12-3 or TRBV12-4 with TRBJ1-1; no clear D gene. Trimming took off 6 bases at V and 5 bases at J, with 13 bases between the two ends. This CDR3 is built from 13 residues. The CDR3 DNA reads as TGTGCCAGCAGCTTCAAGGCGGCTACTGAAGCTTTCTTT. This sequence encodes CASSFKAATEAFF.

The chain recombines TRBV20-1 with TRBJ1-1, with D perhaps matching TRBD1 (5 bases). Germline V gives CDR1 DFQATT, CDR2 SNEGSKA (reference sequence). V was pared by 2 bases and J by 11 bases, with 15 bases between. This CDR3 region has 12 residues. The CDR3 reads CSARRGAKGAFF. Written as DNA, the CDR3 is TGCAGTGCTAGAAGAGGTGCCAAGGGGGCTTTCTTT.

V gene TRBV29-1 combines with J gene TRBJ2-1; 7 nucleotides agree with TRBD1. The germline CDR1 and CDR2 sequences are SQVTM and ANQGSEA. V trimming: 2 bases; J trimming: 5 bases; junction bases outside the gene matches: 12. This CDR3 region has 16 residues. The CDR3: CSVESTGSTPDNEQFF. Here the CDR3 DNA reads TGCAGCGTTGAATCGACAGGGTCCACGCCGGACAATGAGCAGTTCTTC.

A remark on this clonotype: It may be a read error: a sequence one base away is much more abundant. J is TRBJ2-5 and V is TRBV4-1; D unresolved. This CDR3 comprises 13 residues. The germline CDR1 and CDR2 sequences are MGHRA and YSYEKL. This CDR3 is CASSQGPAETQCF. The CDR3 nucleotides read TGCGCCAGCAGCCAAGGACCTGCCGAGACCCAGTGCTTC.

This sequence joins TRBV28 and TRBJ1-5; TRBD1 might be the D (6 bases). The germline V gene encodes CDR1 MDHEN and CDR2 SYDVKM. V gave up 4 bases and J gave up 7 bases, with 14 bases separating them. CDR3 length: 14 residues. The chain's CDR3 is CASSYLDSGQPQHF. CDR3 coding DNA: TGTGCCAGCAGTTACCTGGACAGTGGGCAGCCCCAGCATTTT.

This clonotype was counted a few times. J is TRBJ1-5 and V is TRBV19; 7 nucleotides agree with TRBD1. CDR1 and CDR2 from the germline V gene are LNHDA and SQIVND (reference sequence). The CDR3 runs to 14 residues. V trimming: 4 bases; J trimming: 1 base; junction bases outside the gene matches: 1. In DNA, the CDR3 is TGTGCCAGTAGTACGGGACAGAGCAATCAGCCCCAGCATTTT. Amino acids: CASSTGQSNQPQHF. The full variable domain, completed using reference TRBV19 and TRBJ1-5, is DGGITQSPKYLFRKEGQNVTLSCEQNLNHDAMYWYRQDPGQGLRLIYYSQIVNDFQKGDIAEGYSVSREKKESFPLTVTSAQKNPTAFYLCASSTGQSNQPQHFGDGTRLSIL.